The clone carrying this T cell receptor (beta chain) was observed many times. Its specificity is unknown. This CDR3 region has 12 residues. Germline assignment: CDR1 SGHTA and CDR2 FQGNSA. V shed 3 bases and J shed 5 bases, with 8 bases lying between them. The sample belongs to a study of T cell repertoires in cytomegalovirus infection. Study-wide context: Signatures in public TCR beta sequences pointed to both CMV infection and matching HLA type. General study results and limits: Adding up the frequency of public TCR beta families identified people who carried CMV plus the relevant HLA.

From the reads, TCRdb called clonotypes with MiXCR, one entry per CDR3 protein. The sample lists 750,000 to 900,000 distinct CDR3 sequences; approximately 32% were seen once. This TCR was sampled from a human donor in good health (CMV status not recorded). Some clones in this sample may be carry-over from other donors' samples. This chain links TRBV7-2 with TRBJ2-7, with D perhaps TRBD2 (5 bases). The input for sequencing was cultured CD8+ T cells from PBMCs, taken from culture after CMV antigen stimulation. The CDR3, as DNA: TGTGCCAGCAGCTTCGACGGGGACGAGCAGTACGTC. The encoded protein is CASSFDGDEQYV.